The rows below give T cell receptor beta chains drawn from one sample of a study of prognosis after radiotherapy for stage I lung cancer. One entry per CDR3 protein, called by TCRdb with MiXCR from the multiplex PCR reads. Of some 34,000 distinct CDR3 sequences in the sample, approximately 29% were seen once. The sequenced sample was PBMCs, obtained before or after stereotactic body radiation therapy (not recorded which). The origin of the receptors is a donor over 45 with non-small cell lung cancer. The CDR3 runs from the conserved cysteine through the conserved F or W. A D gene is named only where the DNA matches it firmly. Size tells how often a clone was seen (once, few, many) or the class of an expanded clone, and some rows leave it out.

>TRBD1|TRBV10-3|TRBJ2-5|many
CAISEDRVQETQYF
TGTGCCATCAGTGAGGACAGGGTCCAAGAGACCCAGTACTTC
>-|TRBV6-5|TRBJ1-4|many
CASSYGDLNRANNEKLFF
TGTGCCAGCAGTTACGGGGACCTGAACAGGGCGAATAATGAAAAACTGTTTTTT
>TRBD2|TRBV7-2|TRBJ2-1|many
CASSPPAGGRGEQFF
TGTGCCAGCAGCCCACCGGCGGGGGGGCGGGGTGAGCAGTTCTTC
>-|TRBV12-3/TRBV12-4|TRBJ2-3|many
CASSPSSGTDTQYF
TGTGCCAGCAGCCCTAGCTCGGGCACAGATACGCAGTATTTT
>-|TRBV11-2|TRBJ2-3|many
CASSSPLNTQYF
TGTGCCAGCAGCTCCCCACTCAATACGCAGTATTTT
>TRBD2|TRBV28|TRBJ2-7|many
CASSLKVGGAPRAEQYF
TGTGCCAGCAGTTTAAAGGTCGGGGGGGCGCCCCGAGCCGAGCAGTACTTC
>TRBD1|TRBV19|TRBJ1-2|-
CASRTQGVNGYTF
TGTGCCAGTAGAACACAGGGGGTGAATGGCTACACATTC
>-|TRBV9|TRBJ1-2|-
CASSVEADANYGYTF
TGTGCCAGCAGCGTAGAGGCGGATGCTAACTATGGCTACACCTTC
>TRBD1|TRBV19|TRBJ1-4|many
CASSANRGENEKLFF
TGTGCCAGTAGTGCCAACAGGGGGGAGAATGAAAAACTGTTTTTT
>TRBD2|TRBV5-1|TRBJ2-7|once
CASSLVASGGIYEQYF
TGCGCCAGCAGCTTGGTAGCTAGCGGGGGGATCTACGAGCAGTACTTC
>-|TRBV30|TRBJ2-3|few
CAWNTGLADTQYF
TGTGCCTGGAATACAGGGTTGGCAGATACGCAGTATTTT
>-|TRBV2|TRBJ2-3|many
CASSGYSAGTDTQYF
TGTGCCAGCAGTGGCTATTCGGCGGGGACAGATACGCAGTATTTT
>-|TRBV11-2|TRBJ1-4|many
CASSLDSRGLFF
TGTGCCAGCAGCTTAGACAGCCGGGGTCTGTTTTTT
>TRBD1|TRBV27|TRBJ1-1|many
CARDWTGENNTEAFF
TGTGCCAGAGATTGGACAGGGGAAAATAACACTGAAGCTTTCTTT
>-|TRBV6-5|TRBJ1-3|-
CASITRQVAAGNTIYF
TGTGCCAGCATTACCCGACAGGTGGCGGCTGGAAACACCATATATTTT
>-|TRBV6-1|TRBJ2-3|many
CATRPGTDTQYF
TGTGCCACCCGCCCGGGCACAGATACGCAGTATTTT
>TRBD1|TRBV5-4|TRBJ2-7|many
CASSSPRQGANEQYF
TGTGCCAGCAGCTCTCCAAGACAGGGGGCCAACGAGCAGTACTTC
>-|TRBV19|TRBJ2-7|many
CASSTPPPQAKPYEQYF
TGTGCCAGTAGTACCCCCCCCCCCCAGGCCAAACCCTACGAGCAGTACTTC
>-|TRBV6-1|TRBJ2-7|-
CASGNRVGAGEQYF
TGTGCCAGCGGGAACAGGGTTGGGGCCGGCGAGCAGTACTTC
>-|TRBV7-8|TRBJ2-7|-
CASSLVGAYEQYF
TGTGCCAGCAGCTTAGTGGGGGCCTACGAGCAGTACTTC
>TRBD1|TRBV5-1|TRBJ1-2|many
CASSLGGQGLYGYTF
TGCGCCAGCAGCTTGGGAGGACAGGGCCTCTATGGCTACACCTTC
>TRBD1|TRBV12-3/TRBV12-4|TRBJ1-2|-
CASSSSGTGSFGYTF
TGTGCCAGCAGTTCCTCCGGGACAGGGTCCTTTGGCTACACCTTC
>-|TRBV30|TRBJ2-6|many
CAGLCSGANVLTF
TGTGCCGGGCTGTGCTCTGGGGCCAACGTCCTGACTTTC
>-|TRBV3-1|TRBJ1-5|many
CASSQDLRQPQHF
TGTGCCAGCAGCCAAGATCTGCGTCAGCCCCAGCATTTT
>-|TRBV20-1|TRBJ1-1|-
CSARASGRSLRMNTEAFF
TGCAGTGCTAGAGCGTCGGGGCGCAGTCTACGTATGAACACTGAAGCTTTCTTT
>-|TRBV28|TRBJ1-4|many
CASSFPDGQFGKLFF
TGTGCCAGCAGCTTCCCGGACGGACAGTTCGGAAAACTGTTTTTT
>-|TRBV5-1|TRBJ1-1|-
CASSPSWPVNTEAFF
TGCGCCAGCAGCCCCTCGTGGCCAGTGAACACTGAAGCTTTCTTT
>-|TRBV6-9|TRBJ1-1|-
CASSYLVDLTEAFF
TGTGCCAGCAGTTACCTGGTAGATCTGACTGAAGCTTTCTTT
>-|TRBV20-1|TRBJ1-5|many
CSARGGRSNQPQHF
TGCAGTGCCCGCGGGGGACGGAGCAATCAGCCCCAGCATTTT
>-|TRBV6-2/TRBV6-3|TRBJ2-5|many
CASSALFWNSETQYF
TGTGCCAGCAGTGCCCTCTTCTGGAACTCTGAGACCCAGTACTTC
>-|TRBV4-1|TRBJ1-2|many
CASSQEPARRNYGYTF
TGCGCCAGCAGCCAAGAACCGGCCAGGCGAAACTATGGCTACACCTTC
>-|TRBV5-1|TRBJ1-3|many
CASSLGTIGNTIYF
TGCGCCAGCAGCTTGGGTACAATTGGAAACACCATATATTTT
>TRBD1|TRBV4-1|TRBJ1-5|many
CASSQDPGQYSNQPQHF
TGCGCCAGCAGCCAAGATCCGGGACAGTATAGCAATCAGCCCCAGCATTTT
>-|TRBV15|TRBJ2-6|many
CATSDWDARSGANVLTF
TGTGCCACCAGCGATTGGGACGCTCGTTCTGGGGCCAACGTCCTGACTTTC
>TRBD1|TRBV6-2/TRBV6-3|TRBJ1-6|medium-sized
CASGGQGVGSPLHF
TGTGCCAGTGGTGGACAGGGAGTAGGTTCACCCCTCCACTTT
>TRBD1|TRBV7-3|TRBJ2-7|many
CASRSPGRGSEQYF
TGTGCCAGCAGGTCCCCGGGCAGGGGGAGCGAGCAGTACTTC
>TRBD1|TRBV27|TRBJ1-4|many
CASSSLQGLGEKLFF
TGTGCCAGCAGTTCCCTACAGGGGTTAGGGGAAAAACTGTTTTTT
>TRBD1|TRBV5-1|TRBJ2-7|many
CASSSINRGHEQYF
TGCGCCAGCAGCTCAATAAACAGGGGACACGAGCAGTACTTC
>TRBD2|TRBV3-1|TRBJ2-5|many
CASNSGGGAGETQYF
TGTGCCAGCAATTCTGGCGGGGGGGCCGGGGAGACCCAGTACTTC
>-|TRBV11-2|TRBJ1-6|many
CASSLDTRNSPLHF
TGTGCCAGCAGCTTAGATACCAGGAATTCACCCCTCCACTTT
>TRBD1|TRBV3-1|TRBJ1-5|many
CASSQRGQGHQPQHF
TGTGCCAGCAGCCAACGGGGACAGGGGCATCAGCCCCAGCATTTT
>-|TRBV28|TRBJ1-5|many
CATRTRSPGGNQPQHF
TGTGCCACCCGGACGCGGAGCCCTGGAGGCAATCAGCCCCAGCATTTT
>-|TRBV7-9|TRBJ1-1|-
CASSQGVGNNEAFF
TGTGCCAGCAGCCAAGGGGTGGGGAACAATGAAGCTTTCTTT
>-|TRBV6-1|TRBJ1-4|-
CSSILPRNEKLFF
TGTTCCAGCATCCTCCCACGGAATGAAAAACTGTTTTTT
>TRBD2|TRBV6-1|TRBJ2-4|many
CASAGDLAKNIQYF
TGTGCCAGCGCGGGAGACCTAGCCAAAAACATTCAGTACTTC
>-|TRBV12-3/TRBV12-4|TRBJ1-6|many
CASSKPPPSPLHF
TGTGCCAGCAGTAAACCGCCTCCATCACCCCTCCACTTT
>-|TRBV6-2/TRBV6-3|TRBJ1-6|-
CASRLEQVAQGPLHF
TGTGCCAGCAGACTCGAACAGGTGGCTCAGGGACCCCTCCACTTT
>-|TRBV20-1|TRBJ1-1|many
CSAGGSDTEAFF
TGCAGTGCCGGGGGCTCGGACACTGAAGCTTTCTTT
>-|TRBV2|TRBJ2-7|many
CASSPGLASSYEQYF
TGTGCCAGCAGCCCAGGGCTAGCCAGCTCCTACGAGCAGTACTTC